Described below is a single TCR beta chain sequence and its context. Generated by immunoSEQ multiplex PCR, the TCRdb table keeps only in-frame clones and is missing some. This table holds just under 150,000 clones, over 80% found once. The CDR3 is 15 amino acids. Trimming cost V 5 bases and J 2 bases; bases outside gene matches: 5. Germline V gene sequence: CDR1 MDHEN, CDR2 SYDVKM. The sample is drawn from a study of blood T cell repertoires in COVID-19. J is TRBJ1-2 and V is TRBV28, with 10 bases fitting TRBD1. The specimen was peripheral blood. The TCR originated in a woman between 50 and 59 years old with acute or convalescent COVID-19. The CDR3 DNA is TGTGCCAGCAGTATCACGACAGGGGGCAACTATGGCTACACCTTC. Translated: CASSITTGGNYGYTF.